A single sample gave rise to the 17 T cell receptor beta chains below, sequenced in a study of STAT5B mutations in CD4+ large granular lymphocyte leukemia (dated 2022 in TCRdb). The method was the immunoSEQ multiplex PCR assay. The table comes from immuneACCESS by way of TCRdb, which keeps in-frame sequences with V and J called. Part of the clones is missing from these tables; in studies checked, under half for an unresolved V gene and the rest for unknown reasons. The sample has around 30,000 clones on record, about 69% of them singletons. 3% to 3.5% of the sample goes to the ten largest clones. The specimen was CD4+ T cells from blood buffy coats. Every receptor here comes from a human donor in good health.

The rearrangement joins TRBV7-9 to TRBJ2-7; 11 bases map to TRBD1. J lost 3 bases, V lost 2 bases, and 3 bases had no gene match. This CDR3 spans 15 amino acids. From germline, CDR1 is SEHNR and CDR2 FQNEAQ (reference sequence). The CDR3: CASSLRTGGFYEQYF. CDR3 bases: TGTGCCAGCAGCTTAAGGACAGGGGGCTTCTACGAGCAGTACTTC.

The gene calls are TRBV5-4 and TRBJ2-5; a possible D gene is TRBD2 (6 bases). V was cut by 0 bases and J by 1 base, with 7 bases left in between. Germline assignment: CDR1 SGHNT and CDR2 YYREEE (reference sequence). The CDR3 runs 14 residues. This chain's CDR3 is CASSLELAQETQYF. The DNA for the CDR3 is TGTGCCAGCAGCTTGGAACTAGCCCAAGAGACCCAGTACTTC.

The J gene is TRBJ2-7, the V gene TRBV14; no clear D. Germline V gene data show CDR1 as SGHDN and CDR2 as FVKESK. V lost 2 bases and J lost 3, with 20 bases in between. The CDR3 has 17 residues. The CDR3 is CASSQKTVRSNFYEQYF. CDR3 nucleotide sequence: TGTGCCAGCAGCCAAAAGACGGTGAGATCCAACTTCTACGAGCAGTACTTC.

Only a few counts were recorded for this clone. The chain links TRBV7-2 to TRBJ2-7; TRBD2 matches 11 bases. V was pared by 1 base and J by 7 bases, with 9 bases of the junction left unmatched. Germline V gene sequence: CDR1 SGHTA, CDR2 FQGNSA. This CDR3 is built from 16 residues. CDR3 region: CASSLVPGASGREQYF. As DNA, the CDR3 is TGTGCCAGCAGCTTAGTTCCCGGGGCTAGCGGGAGGGAGCAGTACTTC.

The rearrangement joins TRBV6-6 to TRBJ2-1; 7 bases align to TRBD2. CDR3 length: 15 residues. The junction had 5 bases not matched to a gene; V was cut back by 6 bases and J by 0 bases. The germline gives CDR1 MNHNY, CDR2 SVGAGI (reference sequence). The CDR3 DNA reads TGTGCCAGCAGGACCGGGACTATCTCCTACAATGAGCAGTTCTTC. This sequence encodes CASRTGTISYNEQFF.

In this sample, this clone turned up a few times. The chain has TRBV9 and TRBJ2-5, with 10 bases that match TRBD2. The CDR3 covers 17 residues. Per germline, CDR1 SGDLS and CDR2 YYNGEE. The junction had 7 bases not matched to a gene; V was cut back by 0 bases and J by 2 bases. The CDR3 DNA reads as TGTGCCAGCAGCGTAGGCGATAGCGGGAGGTATCAAGAGACCCAGTACTTC. Its translation: CASSVGDSGRYQETQYF.

Details on this clone: One end of the junction does not line up with germline, which may come from a read error. The rearrangement joins TRBV28 to TRBJ1-4; a possible D gene is TRBD1 (5 bases). The CDR3 consists of 14 residues. Per germline, CDR1 MDHEN and CDR2 SYDVKM. CDR3 in DNA: TGTGCCGGCAGTTTTAGTGGGGGTGAGGAAAAACTGTTTTTT. Protein sequence: CAGSFSGGEEKLFF.

The rearrangement links TRBV4-3 to TRBJ2-2; possible D gene TRBD1, 5 bases. This CDR3 is built from 15 residues. Germline CDR1 is LGHNA and CDR2 is YSLEER. The V end lost 2 bases, the J end lost 6 bases, and 13 bases lay between the germline ends. CDR3 bases: TGCGCCAGCAGCCAAAGAAGCCTGGGGCCCGGGGAGCTGTTTTTT. Translating it yields CASSQRSLGPGELFF.

Here the CDR3 DNA reads TGCGCCAGCAGCCATACAGGGAAGCAGGATTCACCCCTCCACTTT. Encoded protein: CASSHTGKQDSPLHF. The chain employs TRBV5-1 and TRBJ1-6, with a possible D match to TRBD1 (6 bases). There are 15 residues in the CDR3. Germline values: CDR1 SGHRS, CDR2 YFSETQ. With 4 bases removed from V and 8 bases from J, the gap between germline ends came to 16 bases. Based on the CDR3 plus reference TRBV5-1 and TRBJ1-6, the full variable domain is KAGVTQTPRYLIKTRGQQVTLSCSPISGHRSVSWYQQTPGQGLQFLFEYFSETQRNKGNFPGRFSGRQFSNSRSEMNVSTLELGDSALYLCASSHTGKQDSPLHFGNGTRLTVT.

The chain recombines TRBV7-6 with TRBJ2-2; 7 positions match TRBD2. J gave up 1 base and V 1 base, and 3 bases lay outside the gene matches. Germline values: CDR1 SGHVS, CDR2 FNYEAQ. The CDR3 consists of 16 residues. CDR3 loop: CASSLVSGLNTGELFF. The CDR3 DNA follows: TGTGCCAGCAGCTTAGTTAGCGGGTTGAACACCGGGGAGCTGTTTTTT.

The rearrangement joins TRBV7-9 to TRBJ1-2; D is undetermined. Germline V gene sequence: CDR1 SEHNR, CDR2 FQNEAQ (reference sequence). The V gene lost 1 base and the J gene lost 8 bases, with 14 bases spanning the gap. There are 14 residues in the CDR3. In DNA, the CDR3 is TGTGCCAGCAGCTTAGTAATGGGCACCGACGGCTACACCTTC. Protein: CASSLVMGTDGYTF.

This chain joins TRBV29-1 and TRBJ2-3, with TRBD1 matching 9 bases. CDR1 SQVTM and CDR2 ANQGSEA come from the germline V gene. Trimming cost V 6 bases and J 3 bases; bases outside gene matches: 13. The CDR3 runs 16 residues. Written as DNA, the CDR3 is TGCAGCGTCCGCTTAATTGGACAGGGGACGACAGATACGCAGTATTTT. Translating gives CSVRLIGQGTTDTQYF.

V usage is TRBV2 and J usage is TRBJ1-5; D is ambiguous. This CDR3 spans 14 amino acids. CDR1 and CDR2 from the germline V gene are SNHLY and FYNNEI. The V end was cut by 7 bases, the J end by 0 bases, with 10 bases between. The DNA of the CDR3 is TGTGCCAGCACGATCAGGTTTAGCAATCAGCCCCAGCATTTT. Translated: CASTIRFSNQPQHF.

The chain carries TRBV29-1 and TRBJ2-1, with D hard to call. CDR3 size: 15 residues. Deletions cut 4 bases from V and 0 bases from J, with 13 bases between. Germline lookup yields CDR1 SQVTM and CDR2 ANQGSEA. The CDR3 DNA follows: TGCAGCGTTGGCAATAGCCCGAGCTCCTACAATGAGCAGTTCTTC. Translated: CSVGNSPSSYNEQFF.

CDR3 nucleotides: TGTGCCAGCAGTTTTGGGACTTGGGGGGACACTGAAGCTTTCTTT. Protein product: CASSFGTWGDTEAFF. The chain employs TRBV28 and TRBJ1-1, with TRBD1 as a possible D gene (5 bases). The length of the CDR3 is 15 residues. Germline V gene sequence: CDR1 MDHEN, CDR2 SYDVKM. Trimming left V 3 bases short and J 3 bases short, with 14 bases between.

The J gene is TRBJ2-7, the V gene TRBV5-1; unclear D gene. The CDR3 has 14 residues. Germline assignment: CDR1 SGHRS and CDR2 YFSETQ. Deletions cut 0 bases from V and 3 bases from J, with 10 bases between. The CDR3 spells CASSLANSLYEQYF. The CDR3 DNA sequence: TGCGCCAGCAGCTTGGCCAACAGCCTCTACGAGCAGTACTTC. The whole variable domain, filled in from reference TRBV5-1 and TRBJ2-7, reads KAGVTQTPRYLIKTRGQQVTLSCSPISGHRSVSWYQQTPGQGLQFLFEYFSETQRNKGNFPGRFSGRQFSNSRSEMNVSTLELGDSALYLCASSLANSLYEQYFGPGTRLTVT.

This chain connects TRBV5-6 to TRBJ2-1; possible D gene TRBD2, 6 bases. This CDR3 comprises 14 residues. V was clipped by 5 bases and J by 8 bases, with 17 bases between them. CDR1 and CDR2 from the germline V gene are SGHDT and YYEEEE. CDR3 protein: CASRSGLPGDEQFF. Written as DNA, the CDR3 is TGTGCCAGCAGGTCGGGACTTCCGGGGGATGAGCAGTTCTTC.